This T cell receptor beta chain derives from a study of T cell responses to AZD1222 COVID-19 vaccine. Findings of the study overall: Spike was spanned by vaccine-associated CD4 TCRs, which were dominant at 160-218 and 743-854. No day 14 peak samples; only post-peak repertoires were characterized.

The protocol was immunoSEQ multiplex PCR, while the TCRdb copy is restricted to in-frame clones and leaves out a portion. The data show roughly 140,000 clones, almost 95% seen once. The ends were cut back, 3 bases at V and 0 bases at J, with 8 bases in the middle. Per germline, CDR1 SGHTA and CDR2 FQGNSA. The CDR3 sequence is 14 residues long. About this clone itself: Its antigen is as yet unknown.

The chain links TRBV7-2 to TRBJ1-1; D is perhaps TRBD1 (5 bases). This clonotype was obtained from an adult who received the AZD1222 COVID-19 vaccine. The starting material was peripheral blood, obtained 28 days after the second AZD1222 dose. CDR3 sequence reads: CASSFGTVNTEAFF. Here the CDR3 DNA reads TGTGCCAGCAGCTTTGGGACGGTGAACACTGAAGCTTTCTTT.